Described below is a single T cell receptor (beta chain) sequence and its context. This record comes from a study of Graves' ophthalmopathy and Graves' hyperthyroidism. V was shortened by 4 bases and J by 10 bases, with 26 bases between the two germline ends. The CDR3 consists of 17 residues. Amplification targeted the TCR beta CDR3 regions, with RNA transcripts as the source material. Investigators did first-round RT-PCR with HTBI primers, then second-round multiplex PCR. TCRdb re-analysed the multiplex PCR reads in MiXCR, keeping a single row per CDR3 protein. Of 650,000 to 800,000 distinct CDR3 sequences listed, about two fifths are singletons.

The chain combines TRBV12-3 or TRBV12-4 with TRBJ1-5; D perhaps matches TRBD1 (6 bases). The source is an adult man with Graves' ophthalmopathy. Sequenced input: peripheral blood. The CDR3 here is CASSYPTPTGEKGPQHF. DNA for the CDR3: TGTGCCAGCAGTTACCCCACCCCGACAGGCGAAAAGGGACCCCAGCATTTT.